This passage covers 8 T cell receptor beta chains from one sample sequenced in a study of blood T cell repertoires in COVID-19. Clones were sequenced by immunoSEQ multiplex PCR, and TCRdb holds only the in-frame ones, with some missing. The sample consists of some 240,000 clones, roughly 85% of them appearing once. Input material: peripheral blood. All receptors come from a woman in her 70s with COVID-19, enrolled during active disease.

The chain links TRBV3-1 (or the pseudogene TRBV3-2) to TRBJ1-2; no definite D call. Looked up from germline, CDR1 is LGHDT and CDR2 is YNNKEL (reference sequence). V was clipped by 3 bases and J by 8 bases, with 13 bases between them. CDR3 length: 13 amino acids. The CDR3 region is CASSHGAGGGYTF. The CDR3 DNA reads TGTGCCAGCAGCCACGGAGCCGGCGGAGGCTACACCTTC.

This rearrangement joins TRBV5-4 to TRBJ2-1, with 14 nucleotides matching TRBD2. After removal of 4 bases from V and 9 bases from J, the junction contained 6 bases not matched to a gene. Germline CDR1 and CDR2: SGHNT and YYREEE (reference sequence). CDR3 length equals 15 residues. CDR3 region: CASSQTSGRAGEQFF. The CDR3, as DNA: TGTGCCAGCAGCCAGACTAGCGGGAGGGCCGGTGAGCAGTTCTTC.

The rearrangement uses TRBV27 and TRBJ2-2; the match to TRBD1 covers 7 bases. V was pared by 7 bases and J by 0 bases, with 8 bases of the junction left unmatched. The germline V gene encodes CDR1 MNHEY and CDR2 SMNVEV (reference sequence). This CDR3 spans 16 amino acids. DNA for the CDR3: TGTGCCAGCACCCCCAGACAGGGAGCGAACACCGGGGAGCTGTTTTTT. Translating it yields CASTPRQGANTGELFF.

The rearrangement joins TRBV9 to TRBJ1-2; possible D gene TRBD1, 6 bases. V dropped 0 bases and J dropped 8 bases, with 8 bases sitting between them. Germline CDR1 and CDR2: SGDLS and YYNGEE. The CDR3 is 12 amino acids. As DNA, the CDR3 is TGTGCCAGCAGCGTAGTAGGGGGAGGCTACACCTTC. Its translation is CASSVVGGGYTF.

This chain links TRBV7-6 with TRBJ1-5; D gene uncertain. Germline CDR1 and CDR2: SGHVS and FNYEAQ. V lost 2 bases, J lost 0 bases, and 2 bases lay in between. This CDR3 has 13 residues. The CDR3 DNA sequence: TGTGCCAGCAGCTTACTTAGCAATCAGCCCCAGCATTTT. It specifies CASSLLSNQPQHF.

This clone was seen only once. The chain uses TRBV5-1 and TRBJ1-2; 8 bases agree with TRBD1. The CDR3 is 15 residues long. Per germline, CDR1 SGHRS and CDR2 YFSETQ. V was pared by 4 bases and J by 8 bases, with 13 bases of the junction left unmatched. CDR3 residues: CASSRMTGENGGYTF. The CDR3 nucleotides are TGCGCCAGCAGCCGAATGACAGGGGAAAACGGAGGCTACACCTTC.

The chain combines TRBV6-5 with TRBJ1-2; 7 nucleotides match TRBD1. The junction had 9 bases not matched to a gene; V was cut back by 2 bases and J by 3 bases. The CDR3 runs to 16 residues. Germline loops: CDR1 MNHEY, CDR2 SVGAGI. In DNA form, the CDR3 reads TGTGCCAGCAGTTACCGGACAGGTCGTGGGGACTATGGCTACACCTTC. It specifies CASSYRTGRGDYGYTF.

V and J are TRBV3-1 (or the pseudogene TRBV3-2) and TRBJ1-1; D may be TRBD1 (6 bases). This CDR3 spans 18 amino acids. V shed 4 bases and J shed 1 base, with 22 bases lying between them. Germline CDR1 reads LGHDT; CDR2 reads YNNKEL (reference sequence). CDR3 protein: CASSPPWGGAGGNTEAFF. Here the CDR3 DNA reads TGTGCCAGCAGCCCCCCTTGGGGGGGCGCGGGGGGGAACACTGAAGCTTTCTTT.